One and the same sample provided the 16 T cell receptor beta chains below, sequenced in a study of CD8+CD57+ T cells in acquired aplastic anemia. Genomic DNA was employed as the template in profiling TCR beta VDJ and CDR3. Each CDR3 protein is one row after TCRdb ran MiXCR on the reads. Found here are about 210,000 distinct CDR3 sequences, around 32% of them singletons; the top ten hold roughly 1.1%. The material sequenced was sorted CD4+, CD8+, or CD8+CD57+ T cells (not recorded which) from PBMCs. All receptors derive from a human donor in good health, serving as a control.

The sample holds many counts of this clonotype. The chain is built from TRBV29-1 and TRBJ2-5, with a weak D call TRBD2 (6 bases). V lost 7 bases and J lost 3, with 21 bases in between. Germline V gene sequence: CDR1 SQVTM, CDR2 ANQGSEA. The CDR3 runs to 15 residues. The CDR3 loop reads CSAHRTPGLEETQYF. CDR3 nucleotide sequence: TGCAGCGCTCACCGAACCCCGGGACTGGAAGAGACCCAGTACTTC.

CDR3 coding DNA: TGCGCCAGCAGCCCCGGAGAGAATGAGCAGTTCTTC. It is translated as CASSPGENEQFF. The V and J genes are TRBV5-1 and TRBJ2-1; D unclear. CDR3 length: 12 amino acids. Germline CDR1 is SGHRS and CDR2 is YFSETQ. V dropped 4 bases and J dropped 7 bases, with 9 bases sitting between them.

This clonotype was picked up many times. The chain employs TRBV20-1 and TRBJ2-3; D is unresolved. This CDR3 spans 13 amino acids. Trimming took 0 bases from V and 1 from J, leaving 5 bases between them. CDR1 and CDR2 from the germline V gene are DFQATT and SNEGSKA (reference sequence). As DNA, the CDR3 is TGCAGTGCTAGAGATCAGGGCACAGATACGCAGTATTTT. It translates to CSARDQGTDTQYF.

This clonotype showed up just once. CDR3 sequence reads: CASSLDWALAGAQDEQFF. DNA for the CDR3: TGTGCCAGCAGCTTGGATTGGGCACTAGCGGGGGCACAGGATGAGCAGTTCTTC. The chain joins TRBV5-4 to TRBJ2-1; 11 nucleotides align to TRBD2. This CDR3 spans 18 amino acids. Unmatched junction bases numbered 13, after V lost 0 bases and J lost 8 bases. The germline V gene encodes CDR1 SGHNT and CDR2 YYREEE (reference sequence).

V and J are TRBV14 and TRBJ2-3; weak D call: TRBD1 (6 bases). With 3 bases removed from V and 1 base from J, the gap between germline ends came to 11 bases. Germline CDR1 reads SGHDN; CDR2 reads FVKESK. The CDR3 extends over 15 amino acids. CDR3 DNA sequence: TGTGCCAGCAGCCACCAGGGGTCGGGCACAGATACGCAGTATTTT. Translation: CASSHQGSGTDTQYF.

In the case of this clonotype: Mismatch with germline at one junction end may stem from a read error. The DNA for the CDR3 is TGTGCCAGCAGCCGGGACAGGGATGAAGAACTGTTTTTT. Its protein is CASSRDRDEELFF. The chain employs TRBV5-8 and TRBJ1-4; 9 bases are shared with TRBD1. CDR1 and CDR2 (germline): SGHTS, YDEGEE. The CDR3 is 13 residues long.

This clonotype has ten or more counts. This chain links TRBV24-1 with TRBJ1-2; D unresolved. Germline V gene lookup returns CDR1 KGHDR and CDR2 SFDVKD. The ends were cut back, 0 bases at V and 6 bases at J, with 10 bases in the middle. The CDR3 spans 14 residues. CDR3 sequence: CATSDLIGRDGYTF. The CDR3 DNA reads TGTGCCACCAGTGATTTGATAGGGAGGGATGGCTACACCTTC.

This clonotype was found many times. The chain has TRBV4-1 and TRBJ2-7; 7 bases agree with TRBD2. Germline assignment: CDR1 MGHRA and CDR2 YSYEKL. The V segment lost 4 bases and the J segment 2 bases; nucleotides outside the gene matches: 17. This CDR3 has 18 residues. CDR3 coding DNA: TGCGCCAGCAGCCCAACGCTCTCGTCTAGCGGTACCACCTACGAGCAGTACTTC. It translates to CASSPTLSSSGTTYEQYF.

The rearrangement uses TRBV7-3 and TRBJ1-2, with D unclear. The CDR3 has 13 residues. Germline CDR1 and CDR2: SGHTA and FQGTGA. Trimming cost V 1 base and J 7 bases, with 10 bases left between them. In nucleotides, the CDR3 is TGTGCCAGCAGCTTAAGGCGGGAGGGTGGCTACACCTTC. It yields the protein CASSLRREGGYTF.

V usage is TRBV10-3 and J usage is TRBJ1-2; D is undetermined. V lost 7 bases to trimming and J lost 6 bases, with 12 bases between them. CDR1 is ENHRY, CDR2 SYGVKD, per germline. The CDR3 extends over 12 amino acids. This CDR3 reads CAITRGGHGYTF. DNA for the CDR3: TGTGCCATCACCCGAGGAGGCCATGGCTACACCTTC.

This clonotype was counted ten times or more. The rearrangement joins TRBV10-1 to TRBJ1-4; D is possibly TRBD1 (5 bases). Trimming took 10 bases from V and 0 from J, leaving 12 bases between them. Germline assignment: CDR1 WNHNN and CDR2 SYGVQD (reference sequence). The CDR3 covers 14 residues. In nucleotides, the CDR3 is TGCGCCACCTCCGACAGCCCAACTAATGAAAAACTGTTTTTT. It yields the protein CATSDSPTNEKLFF.

This clonotype showed up just a few times. This chain links TRBV4-2 with TRBJ2-1, with 12 bases lining up with TRBD2. Germline assignment: CDR1 LGHNA and CDR2 YNFKEQ. V was clipped by 4 bases and J by 6 bases; unmatched bases: 4. The CDR3 covers 15 residues. CDR3 bases: TGTGCCAGCAGCCCGAGGACTAGCGGGATCAATGAGCAGTTCTTC. Protein: CASSPRTSGINEQFF.

This chain joins TRBV20-1 and TRBJ2-1; TRBD2 matches at 7 bases. The germline V gene encodes CDR1 DFQATT and CDR2 SNEGSKA (reference sequence). This CDR3 has 12 amino acids. V lost 5 bases, J lost 8 bases, and 6 bases stayed unmatched. The CDR3 sequence: CSAGLDSYEQFF. CDR3 in DNA: TGCAGTGCTGGACTAGACAGCTATGAGCAGTTCTTC.

This clonotype was seen a few times. The rearrangement uses TRBV20-1 and TRBJ1-2; possibly TRBD1 for D (5 bases). Germline V CDR1 and CDR2: DFQATT, SNEGSKA (reference sequence). Trimming stripped 0 bases from V and 1 base from J, with 15 bases between. This CDR3 has 16 amino acids. The CDR3 protein is CSARDAGQAYNYGYTF. CDR3 bases: TGCAGTGCTAGAGACGCTGGACAAGCGTATAACTATGGCTACACCTTC.

At least ten counts were recorded for this clonotype. The gene calls are TRBV29-1 and TRBJ1-4; D unresolved. This CDR3 is built from 15 residues. V was shortened by 1 base and J by 3 bases, with 12 bases between the two germline ends. Germline V CDR1 and CDR2: SQVTM, ANQGSEA. CDR3 residues: CSVEGTGSSNEKLFF. Written as DNA, the CDR3 is TGCAGCGTTGAAGGTACGGGTTCGTCTAATGAAAAACTGTTTTTT.

The V gene is TRBV29-1, the J gene TRBJ2-7; D gene ambiguous. The CDR3 runs 15 residues. The ends were cut back, 5 bases at V and 3 bases at J, with 20 bases in the middle. The germline CDR1 and CDR2 sequences are SQVTM and ANQGSEA. The CDR3 loop reads CSVSWGRSLNYEQYF. In DNA form, the CDR3 reads TGCAGCGTTTCTTGGGGTAGGAGTCTAAACTACGAGCAGTACTTC.